Below are 9 T cell receptor beta chains sequenced from a single sample in a study of CD8+ T cells in alopecia areata. RNA, once extracted, was reverse transcribed into cDNA for use as the sequencing template. Profiling relied on immunoSEQ multiplex PCR, and the TCRdb table lists in-frame clones only, not all of them. The repertoire holds 150,000 to 200,000 clones, with more than 50% as singletons. Treatment: oral pan-JAK inhibitor, 5-10 mg twice daily. This material consisted of CD4+ T cells sorted from blood, taken at week 24, from a patient treated with tofacitinib. The receptors here all came from a human donor with alopecia areata.

This chain uses TRBV21-1 with TRBJ2-5; the table calls TRBD1, which could not be checked here. The closer fit of TRBJ2-7 to the DNA end suggests the J call may be wrong. TRBV21-1 is an annotated pseudogene. This CDR3 spans 14 amino acids. The CDR3 DNA follows: TGTGCCAGCAGCGGGACAGGGGGCCGGGACGAGCAGTACTTC. Translating gives CASSGTGGRDEQYF.

The gene calls are TRBV6-5 and TRBJ1-5, with unresolved D. V was cut by 3 bases and J by 0 bases, with 12 bases left in between. The CDR3 extends over 16 amino acids. The germline CDR1 and CDR2 sequences are MNHEY and SVGAGI. CDR3 loop: CASSYQKPPSNQPQHF. CDR3 in DNA: TGTGCCAGCAGTTATCAGAAACCACCTAGCAATCAGCCCCAGCATTTT.

V usage is TRBV27 and J usage is TRBJ2-2; perhaps TRBD1 as D (5 bases). This CDR3 contains 15 residues. Trimming pared 2 bases from V and 3 bases from J, leaving 10 bases between. Germline V CDR1 and CDR2: MNHEY, SMNVEV (reference sequence). CDR3 DNA: TGTGCCAGCAGTTTAGGGGCGCGGTACACCGGGGAGCTGTTTTTT. It codes for CASSLGARYTGELFF.

The V gene is TRBV4-3, the J gene TRBJ1-6; perhaps TRBD1 as D (5 bases). Germline CDR1 is LGHNA and CDR2 is YSLEER. This CDR3 is 16 amino acids long. The V end lost 4 bases, the J end lost 7 bases, and 17 bases lay between the germline ends. The CDR3 DNA reads as TGCGCCAGCAGCCCGGGGCGGCAGGGAGGGAATTCACCCCTCCACTTT. As protein: CASSPGRQGGNSPLHF.

V and J are TRBV6-5 and TRBJ2-7; 8 bases fit TRBD1. J gave up 3 bases and V 4 bases, and 5 bases lay outside the gene matches. There are 14 residues in the CDR3. Germline CDR1 and CDR2: MNHEY and SVGAGI. In nucleotides, the CDR3 is TGTGCCAGCAGTTTCGGACAGGGAAGCTACGAGCAGTACTTC. Protein product: CASSFGQGSYEQYF.

The gene calls are TRBV30 and TRBJ1-2; 7 bases map to TRBD1. With 1 base clipped from V and 8 bases from J, the junction kept 16 bases outside the gene matches. The germline gives CDR1 GTSNPN, CDR2 SVGIG (reference sequence). The CDR3 runs 16 residues. The CDR3 bases are TGTGCCTGGAGTGGGGAGGGGGCGCTTCTAGCGAGGGGCTACACCTTC. It specifies CAWSGEGALLARGYTF.

V usage is TRBV7-2 and J usage is TRBJ1-6; tentative D call: TRBD1 (5 bases). The V end was cut by 2 bases, the J end by 7 bases, with 9 bases between. Germline assignment: CDR1 SGHTA and CDR2 FQGNSA. This CDR3 has 14 residues. CDR3 DNA sequence: TGTGCCAGCAGCTTATCAGGGCAGAATTCACCCCTCCACTTT. This encodes CASSLSGQNSPLHF.

V is TRBV7-2 and J is TRBJ1-1, with TRBD1 matching over 7 bases. Germline values: CDR1 SGHTA, CDR2 FQGNSA. This CDR3 has 16 amino acids. V was pared by 1 base and J by 4 bases, with 9 bases of the junction left unmatched. CDR3 nucleotides: TGTGCCAGCAGCTTAGTATTCACAGGGGCCGTCACTGAAGCTTTCTTT. This sequence encodes CASSLVFTGAVTEAFF. The entire variable domain, with the rest obtained from reference TRBV7-2 and TRBJ1-1, is as follows: GAGVSQSPSNKVTEKGKDVELRCDPISGHTALYWYRQSLGQGLEFLIYFQGNSAPDKSGLPSDRFSAERTGGSVSTLTIQRTQQEDSAVYLCASSLVFTGAVTEAFFGQGTRLTVV.

This clone turned up a few times. This sequence joins TRBV29-1 and TRBJ1-1, with unresolved D. The CDR3 sequence is 12 residues long. The V gene's germline CDR1 is SQVTM and CDR2 ANQGSEA. V was trimmed by 0 bases and J by 5 bases, leaving 7 bases between them. Here the CDR3 reads CSVEDGRTEAFF. The CDR3 DNA reads TGCAGCGTTGAAGACGGGAGGACTGAAGCTTTCTTT.